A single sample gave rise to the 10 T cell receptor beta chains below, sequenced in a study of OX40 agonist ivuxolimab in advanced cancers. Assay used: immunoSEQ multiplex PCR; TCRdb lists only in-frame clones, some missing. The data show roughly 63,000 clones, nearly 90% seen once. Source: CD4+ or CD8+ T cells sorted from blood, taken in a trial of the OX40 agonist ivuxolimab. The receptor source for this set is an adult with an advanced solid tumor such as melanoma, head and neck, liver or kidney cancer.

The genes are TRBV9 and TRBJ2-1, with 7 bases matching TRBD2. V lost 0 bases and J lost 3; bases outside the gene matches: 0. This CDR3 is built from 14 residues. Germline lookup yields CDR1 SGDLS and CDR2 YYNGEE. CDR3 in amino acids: CASSVGTSYNEQFF. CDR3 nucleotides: TGTGCCAGCAGCGTAGGGACTAGCTACAATGAGCAGTTCTTC.

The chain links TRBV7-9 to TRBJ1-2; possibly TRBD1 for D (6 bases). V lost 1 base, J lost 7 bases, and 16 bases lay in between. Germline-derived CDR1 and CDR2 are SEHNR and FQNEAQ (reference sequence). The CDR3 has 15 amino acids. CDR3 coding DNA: TGTGCCAGCAGCTTAGTAACCGGGGGCTATGCTGGCTACACCTTC. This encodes CASSLVTGGYAGYTF.

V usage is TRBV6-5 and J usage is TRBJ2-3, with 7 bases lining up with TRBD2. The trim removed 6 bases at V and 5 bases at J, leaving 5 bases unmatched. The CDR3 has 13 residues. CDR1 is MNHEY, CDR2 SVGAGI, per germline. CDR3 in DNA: TGTGCCAGCAGATGGGGGGAGGGAGATACGCAGTATTTT. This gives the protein CASRWGEGDTQYF.

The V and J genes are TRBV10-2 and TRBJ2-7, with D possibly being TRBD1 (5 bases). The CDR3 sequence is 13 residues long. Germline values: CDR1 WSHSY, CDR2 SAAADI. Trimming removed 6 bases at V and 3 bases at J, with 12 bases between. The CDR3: CASSTGSIYEQYF. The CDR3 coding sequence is TGCGCCAGCAGCACAGGATCCATCTACGAGCAGTACTTC.

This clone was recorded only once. Here the CDR3 reads CASWTGASEQYF. The CDR3 DNA sequence: TGTGCCAGCTGGACAGGGGCGAGCGAGCAGTACTTC. The rearrangement uses TRBV27 and TRBJ2-7; 9 bases align to TRBD1. The CDR3 extends over 12 amino acids. Per the germline V gene, CDR1 is MNHEY and CDR2 is SMNVEV (reference sequence). V lost 8 bases, J lost 6 bases, and 5 bases stayed unmatched.

CDR3 coding DNA: TGTGCCAGCAGCTCCGCCCGATCTTACGAGCAGTACGTC. Its translation: CASSSARSYEQYV. The chain carries TRBV5-6 and TRBJ2-7; D is ambiguous. Germline V gene sequence: CDR1 SGHDT, CDR2 YYEEEE. V lost 3 bases and J lost 4, with 11 bases in between. This CDR3 is 13 amino acids long.

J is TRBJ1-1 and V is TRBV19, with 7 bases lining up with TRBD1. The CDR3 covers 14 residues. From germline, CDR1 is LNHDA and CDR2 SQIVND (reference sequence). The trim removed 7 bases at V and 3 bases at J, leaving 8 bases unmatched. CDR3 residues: CASIWEGQHTEAFF. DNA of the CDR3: TGTGCCAGTATTTGGGAGGGACAGCACACTGAAGCTTTCTTT.

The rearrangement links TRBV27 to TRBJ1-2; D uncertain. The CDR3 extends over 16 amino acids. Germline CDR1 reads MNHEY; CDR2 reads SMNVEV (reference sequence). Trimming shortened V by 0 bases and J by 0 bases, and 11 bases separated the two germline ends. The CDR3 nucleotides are TGTGCCAGCAGTTTATCTCCCCAGGTATCTAACTATGGCTACACCTTC. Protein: CASSLSPQVSNYGYTF.

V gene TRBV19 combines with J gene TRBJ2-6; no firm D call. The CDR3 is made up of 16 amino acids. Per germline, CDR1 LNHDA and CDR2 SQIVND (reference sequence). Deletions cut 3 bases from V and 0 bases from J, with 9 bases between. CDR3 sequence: CASSMFPSSGANVLTF. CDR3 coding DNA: TGTGCCAGTAGTATGTTCCCTAGCTCTGGGGCCAACGTCCTGACTTTC.

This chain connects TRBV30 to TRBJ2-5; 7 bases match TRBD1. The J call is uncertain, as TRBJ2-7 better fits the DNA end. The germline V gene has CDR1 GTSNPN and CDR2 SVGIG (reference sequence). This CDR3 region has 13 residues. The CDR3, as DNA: TGTGCCTGGAGTGTTTCAGGGGGCTACGAGCAGTACTTC. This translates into CAWSVSGGYEQYF.